A single sample gave rise to the 23 T cell receptor beta chains below, sequenced in a study of response to subunit inactivated influenza vaccine. TCRdb processed the RT-PCR reads anew with MiXCR; each CDR3 protein has one entry. The table includes hundreds of thousands of distinct CDR3 sequences, around 11% detected once. The same specimen was also included in a second study, on T cells expressing NK-cell markers. That work contributes: UMIs were included in TCR beta cDNA generated by 5'RACE template switching.

Sample: PBMCs from blood, taken on the day of vaccination. The receptor set was obtained from a man aged 50 to 60 who received an inactivated influenza vaccine.

This clonotype was observed a handful of times. The DNA of the CDR3 is TGTGCCAGCAGCCAACGCACTAGCGGGGGAGAGACCCAGTACTTC. Protein sequence: CASSQRTSGGETQYF. This chain connects TRBV5-4 to TRBJ2-5; 11 nucleotides align to TRBD2. Germline assignment: CDR1 SGHNT and CDR2 YYREEE (reference sequence). The junction had 6 bases not matched to a gene; V was cut back by 4 bases and J by 4 bases. This CDR3 is 15 amino acids long. Complete variable domain (other parts from reference TRBV5-4 and TRBJ2-5): ETGVTQSPTHLIKTRGQQVTLRCSSQSGHNTVSWYQQALGQGPQFIFQYYREEENGRGNFPPRFSGLQFPNYSSELNVNALELDDSALYLCASSQRTSGGETQYFGPGTRLLVL.

This clonotype was seen repeatedly, ten times or more. This chain joins TRBV7-9 and TRBJ2-7, with unresolved D. Per the germline V gene, CDR1 is SEHNR and CDR2 is FQNEAQ (reference sequence). The ends were cut back, 5 bases at V and 5 bases at J, with 13 bases in the middle. CDR3 size: 13 residues. The CDR3 loop reads CASSTKGPNEQYF. In DNA, the CDR3 is TGTGCCAGCAGCACCAAGGGCCCGAACGAGCAGTACTTC.

This clonotype has a handful of counts. This chain connects TRBV4-2 to TRBJ1-5; no reliable D call. Germline V gene sequence: CDR1 LGHNA, CDR2 YNFKEQ. This CDR3 region has 13 residues. Trimming took 0 bases from V and 6 from J, leaving 6 bases between them. The CDR3 loop is CASSQDIAQPQHF. The CDR3 nucleotides read TGTGCCAGCAGCCAAGACATCGCTCAGCCCCAGCATTTT.

The chain links TRBV18 to TRBJ2-3; no clear D gene. The germline V gene encodes CDR1 KGHSH and CDR2 LQKENI. The CDR3 runs 16 residues. V gave up 3 bases and J gave up 4 bases, with 17 bases separating them. As DNA, the CDR3 is TGTGCCAGCTCACCCGTACCTACTACGATCGCAGATACGCAGTATTTT. Translating gives CASSPVPTTIADTQYF.

The gene calls are TRBV7-2 and TRBJ2-1; 8 bases align to TRBD1. The CDR3 totals 14 residues. The V segment lost 4 bases and the J segment 4 bases; nucleotides outside the gene matches: 3. The germline V gene encodes CDR1 SGHTA and CDR2 FQGNSA. The CDR3: CASSSRGRYNEQFF. Here the CDR3 DNA reads TGTGCCAGCAGCTCCAGGGGGCGGTACAATGAGCAGTTCTTC.

V and J are TRBV20-1 and TRBJ2-7, with 11 positions matching TRBD2. The CDR3 contains 16 residues. From germline, CDR1 is DFQATT and CDR2 SNEGSKA (reference sequence). V gave up 6 bases and J gave up 1 base; unmatched junction bases: 11. This chain's CDR3 is CSATGLAVLGSYEQYF. The CDR3 DNA reads TGCAGTGCCACGGGACTAGCGGTGCTTGGGTCCTACGAGCAGTACTTC.

This clonotype was recorded a few times. J is TRBJ2-5 and V is TRBV6-1, with D tentatively TRBD1 or TRBD2 (5 bases each). The length of the CDR3 is 13 residues. The germline V and J ends were trimmed by 3 bases and 5 bases, with 10 bases remaining between them. Germline CDR1 is MNHNS and CDR2 is SASEGT. This CDR3 is CASSEGVVETQYF. CDR3 sequence (DNA): TGTGCCAGCAGTGAGGGGGTCGTGGAGACCCAGTACTTC.

This clonotype occurred many times. The chain employs TRBV7-3 and TRBJ2-1; the match to TRBD2 covers 12 bases. This CDR3 is 14 amino acids long. The J segment lost 9 bases and the V segment lost 5 bases, leaving 5 bases of the junction unmatched. CDR1 is SGHTA and CDR2 is FQGTGA in the germline V gene. The CDR3 nucleotides are TGTGCCAGCAGCATGACTAGCGGGAGTACTGAGCAGTTCTTC. Protein product: CASSMTSGSTEQFF. The entire variable domain, with the rest obtained from reference TRBV7-3 and TRBJ2-1, is as follows: GAGVSQTPSNKVTEKGKYVELRCDPISGHTALYWYRQSLGQGPEFLIYFQGTGAADDSGLPNDRFFAVRPEGSVSTLKIQRTERGDSAVYLCASSMTSGSTEQFFGPGTRLTVL.

This clonotype showed up many times. The chain combines TRBV28 with TRBJ1-6; D is perhaps TRBD1 (5 bases). From germline, CDR1 is MDHEN and CDR2 SYDVKM. The V gene lost 0 bases and the J gene lost 11 bases, with 17 bases spanning the gap. The CDR3 is made up of 16 amino acids. The DNA for the CDR3 is TGTGCCAGCAGTTTATGGGACACAAGGGGCCCGGCACCCCTCCACTTT. It is translated as CASSLWDTRGPAPLHF.

This clonotype was detected once. This rearrangement joins TRBV28 to TRBJ1-5; unclear D gene. The CDR3 runs to 12 residues. Between the trimmed V and J ends, which lost 8 bases and 7 bases, there was a span of 12 bases. Looked up from germline, CDR1 is MDHEN and CDR2 is SYDVKM. In DNA form, the CDR3 reads TGTGCCAGCGCCCTTGAGGAACAGCCCCAGCATTTT. Protein sequence: CASALEEQPQHF.

CDR3 region: CASSTSGRENSPLHF. CDR3 nucleotide sequence: TGCGCCAGCAGCACGTCGGGCAGGGAAAATTCACCCCTCCACTTT. This sequence joins TRBV5-1 and TRBJ1-6, with a possible D match to TRBD1 (5 bases). The CDR3 sequence is 15 residues long. Trimming removed 4 bases at V and 7 bases at J, with 15 bases between. Germline V gene lookup returns CDR1 SGHRS and CDR2 YFSETQ.

This clonotype has only a few counts. The chain carries TRBV28 and TRBJ1-5; D gene unclear. Trimming left V 3 bases short and J 5 bases short, with 8 bases between. The CDR3 is 13 amino acids. Germline V gives CDR1 MDHEN, CDR2 SYDVKM. In DNA form, the CDR3 reads TGTGCCAGCAGTTTGGTGCTAGATCAGCCCCAGCATTTT. Its protein product is CASSLVLDQPQHF.

This clonotype was counted ten times or more. V and J are TRBV5-1 and TRBJ2-7; no clear D. Germline V gene sequence: CDR1 SGHRS, CDR2 YFSETQ. Trimming stripped 0 bases from V and 2 bases from J, with 6 bases between. The CDR3 extends over 13 amino acids. The CDR3 DNA follows: TGCGCCAGCAGCTTGGAGGGCGCCTACGAGCAGTACTTC. Protein: CASSLEGAYEQYF.

This clonotype was seen a handful of times. The chain recombines TRBV7-9 with TRBJ2-3; 9 nucleotides agree with TRBD2. This CDR3 region has 16 residues. CDR1 is SEHNR and CDR2 is FQNEAQ in the germline V gene (reference sequence). Losses at the gene ends were 2 bases for V and 2 bases for J; bases not matched to a gene: 5. The CDR3 protein is CASSLPSGEPTDTQYF. DNA of the CDR3: TGTGCCAGCAGCTTACCTAGCGGGGAACCCACAGATACGCAGTATTTT. Combining the CDR3 with reference TRBV7-9 and TRBJ2-3 gives the whole variable domain DTGVSQNPRHKITKRGQNVTFRCDPISEHNRLYWYRQTLGQGPEFLTYFQNEAQLEKSRLLSDRFSAERPKGSFSTLEIQRTEQGDSAMYLCASSLPSGEPTDTQYFGPGTRLTVL.

This clonotype was counted between two and nine times. V gene TRBV11-2 combines with J gene TRBJ1-3; D gene uncertain. V was shortened by 5 bases and J by 1 base, with 21 bases between the two germline ends. Germline V lookup: CDR1 SGHAT, CDR2 FQNNGV. This CDR3 comprises 18 residues. The DNA of the CDR3 is TGTGCCAGCAGCCAAGCTGACCTCCGGGCCGGATCTGGAAACACCATATATTTT. This sequence encodes CASSQADLRAGSGNTIYF.

In this sample, this clonotype turned up a few times. The CDR3, as DNA: TGTGCCAGTAGTATAGATCACAGCTACGAGCAGTACTTC. Amino acid sequence: CASSIDHSYEQYF. The chain links TRBV19 to TRBJ2-7, with D hard to call. The CDR3 length is 13 residues. The germline V gene has CDR1 LNHDA and CDR2 SQIVND (reference sequence). V was pared by 0 bases and J by 3 bases, with 6 bases between.

As to this clonotype: Mismatch with germline at one junction end may stem from a read error. V usage is TRBV27 and J usage is TRBJ2-3; D gene unclear. CDR1 and CDR2 from the germline V gene are MNHEY and SMNVEV (reference sequence). The CDR3 spans 15 residues. The CDR3, as DNA: TGTACCAGCAGTCCCCCGCAGTTGGGCACAGATACGCAGTATTTT. Residues: CTSSPPQLGTDTQYF.

V usage is TRBV3-1 and J usage is TRBJ1-1; D is uncertain. V lost 3 bases and J 4 bases, leaving 9 bases between the germline ends. This CDR3 has 13 amino acids. Looked up from germline, CDR1 is LGHDT and CDR2 is YNNKEL (reference sequence). CDR3 sequence: CASSHGGLTEAFF. CDR3 DNA sequence: TGTGCCAGCAGCCACGGTGGGCTCACTGAAGCTTTCTTT.

This clonotype has just a few counts. The V gene is TRBV5-1, the J gene TRBJ1-1; 7 nucleotides line up with TRBD1. Germline CDR1 is SGHRS and CDR2 is YFSETQ. The CDR3 extends over 14 amino acids. Unmatched junction bases numbered 10, after V lost 8 bases and J lost 3 bases. The CDR3 is CASYGQVGDTEAFF. For the CDR3, the DNA is TGCGCCAGTTATGGACAGGTTGGGGACACTGAAGCTTTCTTT. Full variable domain (outside the CDR3, taken from reference TRBV5-1 and TRBJ1-1): KAGVTQTPRYLIKTRGQQVTLSCSPISGHRSVSWYQQTPGQGLQFLFEYFSETQRNKGNFPGRFSGRQFSNSRSEMNVSTLELGDSALYLCASYGQVGDTEAFFGQGTRLTVV.

This sequence joins TRBV20-1 and TRBJ2-1, with 14 bases lining up with TRBD2. Germline loops: CDR1 DFQATT, CDR2 SNEGSKA (reference sequence). This CDR3 comprises 20 residues. V lost 0 bases to trimming and J lost 0 bases; unmatched junction nucleotides: 10. CDR3 DNA sequence: TGCAGTGCTAGAGAAAGGGTAGGACTAGCGGGGGGATTCTCCTACAATGAGCAGTTCTTC. This sequence encodes CSARERVGLAGGFSYNEQFF.

The chain couples TRBV30 to TRBJ1-5; TRBD1 agrees at 8 bases. The germline CDR1 and CDR2 sequences are GTSNPN and SVGIG (reference sequence). This CDR3 contains 14 residues. Trimming took 4 bases from V and 5 from J; bases not matched to a gene: 7. CDR3 sequence reads: CAWTSNRGYQPQHF. CDR3 nucleotides: TGTGCCTGGACCTCAAACAGGGGGTATCAGCCCCAGCATTTT. The full variable domain, rest sourced from reference TRBV30 and TRBJ1-5, is SQTIHQWPATLVQPVGSPLSLECTVEGTSNPNLYWYRQAAGRGLQLLFYSVGIGQISSEVPQNLSASRPQDRQFILSSKKLLLSDSGFYLCAWTSNRGYQPQHFGDGTRLSIL.

This clonotype was found many times. The genes are TRBV7-9 and TRBJ2-3; no clear D gene. The CDR3 has 16 residues. Per germline, CDR1 SEHNR and CDR2 FQNEAQ (reference sequence). V lost 6 bases to trimming and J lost 2 bases, with 18 bases between them. CDR3 nucleotides: TGTGCCAGCAGGAAACTCAATCCTCGGAACACAGATACGCAGTATTTT. This sequence encodes CASRKLNPRNTDTQYF.

The gene calls are TRBV6-1 and TRBJ2-2, with TRBD1 as a possible D gene (6 bases). The CDR3 runs 14 residues. Germline values: CDR1 MNHNS, CDR2 SASEGT. V was trimmed by 6 bases and J by 6 bases, leaving 14 bases between them. In DNA, the CDR3 is TGTGCCAGCAGCCGCAGACAGGCGGCCGGGGAGCTGTTTTTT. It is translated as CASSRRQAAGELFF.